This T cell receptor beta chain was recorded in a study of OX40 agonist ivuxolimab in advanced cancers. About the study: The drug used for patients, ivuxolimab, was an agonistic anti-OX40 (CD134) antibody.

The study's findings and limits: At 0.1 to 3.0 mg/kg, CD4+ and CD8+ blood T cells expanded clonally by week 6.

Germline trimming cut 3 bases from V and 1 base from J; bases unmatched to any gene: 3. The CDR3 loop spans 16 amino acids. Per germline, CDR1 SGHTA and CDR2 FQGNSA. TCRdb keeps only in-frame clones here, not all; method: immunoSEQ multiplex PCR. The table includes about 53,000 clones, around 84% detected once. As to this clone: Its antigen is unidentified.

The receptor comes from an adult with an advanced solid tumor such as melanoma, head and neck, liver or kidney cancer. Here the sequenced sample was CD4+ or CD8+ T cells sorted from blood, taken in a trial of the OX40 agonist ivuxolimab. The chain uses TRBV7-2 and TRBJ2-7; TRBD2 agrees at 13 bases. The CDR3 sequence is CASSLGTSGASYEQYF. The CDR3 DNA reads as TGTGCCAGCAGCTTGGGGACTAGCGGGGCATCCTACGAGCAGTACTTC.